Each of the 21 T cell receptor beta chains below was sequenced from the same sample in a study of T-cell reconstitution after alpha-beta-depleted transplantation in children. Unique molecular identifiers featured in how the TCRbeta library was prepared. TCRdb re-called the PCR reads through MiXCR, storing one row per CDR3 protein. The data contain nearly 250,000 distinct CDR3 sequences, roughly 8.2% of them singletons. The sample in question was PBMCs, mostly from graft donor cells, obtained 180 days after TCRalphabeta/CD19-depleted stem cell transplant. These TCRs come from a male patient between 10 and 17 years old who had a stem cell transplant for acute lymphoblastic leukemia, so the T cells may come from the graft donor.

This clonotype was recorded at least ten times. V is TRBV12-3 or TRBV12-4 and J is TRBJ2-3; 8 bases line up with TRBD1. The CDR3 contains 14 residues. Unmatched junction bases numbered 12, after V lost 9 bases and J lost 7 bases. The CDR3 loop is CASSRAGGIYTQYF. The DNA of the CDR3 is TGTGCCAGTTCGCGGGCAGGGGGCATATATACGCAGTATTTT.

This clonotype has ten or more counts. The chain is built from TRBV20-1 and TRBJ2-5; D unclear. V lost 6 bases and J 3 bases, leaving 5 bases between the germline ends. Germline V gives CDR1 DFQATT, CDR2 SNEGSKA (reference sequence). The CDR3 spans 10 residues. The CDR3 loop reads CSANKETQYF. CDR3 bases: TGCAGTGCCAATAAAGAGACCCAGTACTTC.

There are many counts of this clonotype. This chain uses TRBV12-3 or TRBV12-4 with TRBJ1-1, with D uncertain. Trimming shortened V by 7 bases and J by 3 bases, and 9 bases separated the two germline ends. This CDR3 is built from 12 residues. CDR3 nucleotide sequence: TGTGCCAGCATTCTAAGGGACACTGAAGCTTTCTTT. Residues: CASILRDTEAFF.

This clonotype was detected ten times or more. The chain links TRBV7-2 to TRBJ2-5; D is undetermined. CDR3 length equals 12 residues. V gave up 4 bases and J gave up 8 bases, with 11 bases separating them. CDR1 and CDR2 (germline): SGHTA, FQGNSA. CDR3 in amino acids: CASSSFHDTQYF. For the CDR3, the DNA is TGTGCCAGCAGCTCATTTCATGACACCCAGTACTTC.

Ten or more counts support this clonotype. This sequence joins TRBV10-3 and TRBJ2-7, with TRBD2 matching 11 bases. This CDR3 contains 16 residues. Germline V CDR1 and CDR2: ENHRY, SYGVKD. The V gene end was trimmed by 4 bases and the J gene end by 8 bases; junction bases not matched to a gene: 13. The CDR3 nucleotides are TGTGCCATCAGTGGCCCCTCGACTAGCGGGATGGGTCAGCAGTACTTC. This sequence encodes CAISGPSTSGMGQQYF.

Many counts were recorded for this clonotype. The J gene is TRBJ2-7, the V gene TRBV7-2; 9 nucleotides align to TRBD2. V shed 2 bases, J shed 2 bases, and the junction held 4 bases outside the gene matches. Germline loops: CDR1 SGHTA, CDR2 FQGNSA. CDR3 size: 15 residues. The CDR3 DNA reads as TGTGCCAGCAGCTTACTAGGCGGGGGGGCCTACGAGCAGTACTTC. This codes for CASSLLGGGAYEQYF. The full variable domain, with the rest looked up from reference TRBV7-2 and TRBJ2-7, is GAGVSQSPSNKVTEKGKDVELRCDPISGHTALYWYRQSLGQGLEFLIYFQGNSAPDKSGLPSDRFSAERTGGSVSTLTIQRTQQEDSAVYLCASSLLGGGAYEQYFGPGTRLTVT.

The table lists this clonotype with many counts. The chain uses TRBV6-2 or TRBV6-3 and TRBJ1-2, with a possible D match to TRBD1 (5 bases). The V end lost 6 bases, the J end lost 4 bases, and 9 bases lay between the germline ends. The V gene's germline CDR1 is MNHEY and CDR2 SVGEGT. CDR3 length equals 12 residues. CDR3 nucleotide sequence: TGTGCCAGCAGCGAGGGACGCTATGGCTACACCTTC. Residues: CASSEGRYGYTF.

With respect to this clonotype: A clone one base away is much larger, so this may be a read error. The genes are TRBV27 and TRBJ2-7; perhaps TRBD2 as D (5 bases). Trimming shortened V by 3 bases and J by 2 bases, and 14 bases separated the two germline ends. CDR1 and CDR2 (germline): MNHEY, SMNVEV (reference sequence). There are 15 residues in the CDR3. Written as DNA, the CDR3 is TGTGCCAGCAGTTTTCGGGGAAATGGGGCCTACGAGCAGTACTTC. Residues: CASSFRGNGAYEQYF.

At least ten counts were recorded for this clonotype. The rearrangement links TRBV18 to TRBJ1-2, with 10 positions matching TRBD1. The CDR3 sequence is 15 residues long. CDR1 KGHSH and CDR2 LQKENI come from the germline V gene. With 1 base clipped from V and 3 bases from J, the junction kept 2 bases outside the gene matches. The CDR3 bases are TGTGCCAGCTCACCACGGGACAGGGGTGACTATGGCTACACCTTC. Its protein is CASSPRDRGDYGYTF.

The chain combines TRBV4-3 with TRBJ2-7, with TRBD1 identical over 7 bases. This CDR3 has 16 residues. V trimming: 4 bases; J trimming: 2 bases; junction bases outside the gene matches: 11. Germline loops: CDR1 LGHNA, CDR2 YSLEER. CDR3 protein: CASSLWPDRAPYEQYF. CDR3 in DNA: TGCGCCAGCAGCCTGTGGCCCGACAGGGCCCCCTACGAGCAGTACTTC.

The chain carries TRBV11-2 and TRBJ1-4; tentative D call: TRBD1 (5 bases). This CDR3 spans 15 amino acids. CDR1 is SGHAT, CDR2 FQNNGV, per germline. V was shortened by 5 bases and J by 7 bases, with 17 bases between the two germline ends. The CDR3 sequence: CASSPLRGLGEKLFF. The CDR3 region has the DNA TGTGCCAGCAGCCCCCTAAGGGGCCTCGGTGAAAAACTGTTTTTT.

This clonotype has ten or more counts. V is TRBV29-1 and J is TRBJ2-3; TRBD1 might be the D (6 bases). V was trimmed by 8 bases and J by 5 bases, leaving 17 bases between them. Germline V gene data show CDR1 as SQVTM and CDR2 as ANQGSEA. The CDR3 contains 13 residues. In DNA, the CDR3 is TGCAGCTCGGCAGGGGAAGGGAGAGATACGCAGTATTTT. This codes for CSSAGEGRDTQYF.

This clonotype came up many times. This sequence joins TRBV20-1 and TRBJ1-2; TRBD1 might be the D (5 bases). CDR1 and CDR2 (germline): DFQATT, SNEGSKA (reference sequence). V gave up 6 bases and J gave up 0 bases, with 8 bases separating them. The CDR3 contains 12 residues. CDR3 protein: CSAGGANYGYTF. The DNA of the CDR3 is TGCAGTGCCGGGGGGGCTAACTATGGCTACACCTTC.

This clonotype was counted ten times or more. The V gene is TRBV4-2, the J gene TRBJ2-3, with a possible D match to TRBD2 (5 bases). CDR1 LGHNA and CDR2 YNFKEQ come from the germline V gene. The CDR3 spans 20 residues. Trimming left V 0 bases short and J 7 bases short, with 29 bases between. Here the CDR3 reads CASSQDGGVNLARYTNTQYF. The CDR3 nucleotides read TGTGCCAGCAGCCAAGATGGAGGCGTGAACCTGGCGCGGTACACCAATACGCAGTATTTT.

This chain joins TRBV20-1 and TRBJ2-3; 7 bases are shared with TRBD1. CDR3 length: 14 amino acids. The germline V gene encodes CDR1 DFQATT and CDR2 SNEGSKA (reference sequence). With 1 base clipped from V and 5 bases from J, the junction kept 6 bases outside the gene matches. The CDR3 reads CSARVAGGGDTQYF. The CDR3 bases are TGCAGTGCTAGAGTGGCAGGGGGTGGAGATACGCAGTATTTT.

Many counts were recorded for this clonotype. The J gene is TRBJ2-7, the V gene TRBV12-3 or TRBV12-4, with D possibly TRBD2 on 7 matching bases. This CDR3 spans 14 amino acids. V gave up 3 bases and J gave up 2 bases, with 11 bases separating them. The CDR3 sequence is CASSFGGPAYEQYF. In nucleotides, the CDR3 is TGTGCCAGCAGTTTCGGGGGGCCGGCCTACGAGCAGTACTTC.

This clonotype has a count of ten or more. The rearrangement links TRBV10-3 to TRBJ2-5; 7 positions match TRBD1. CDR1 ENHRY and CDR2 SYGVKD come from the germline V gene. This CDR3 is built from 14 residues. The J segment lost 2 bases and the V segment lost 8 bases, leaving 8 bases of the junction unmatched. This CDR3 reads CAIARQGPQETQYF. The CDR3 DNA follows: TGTGCCATCGCCAGACAGGGCCCACAAGAGACCCAGTACTTC.

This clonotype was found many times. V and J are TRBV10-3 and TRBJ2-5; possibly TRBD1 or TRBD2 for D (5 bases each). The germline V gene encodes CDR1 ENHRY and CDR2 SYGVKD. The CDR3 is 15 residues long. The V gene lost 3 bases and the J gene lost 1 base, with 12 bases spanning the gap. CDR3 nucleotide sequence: TGTGCCATCAGTGACCCCGGGACGGTCCAAGAGACCCAGTACTTC. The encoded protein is CAISDPGTVQETQYF.

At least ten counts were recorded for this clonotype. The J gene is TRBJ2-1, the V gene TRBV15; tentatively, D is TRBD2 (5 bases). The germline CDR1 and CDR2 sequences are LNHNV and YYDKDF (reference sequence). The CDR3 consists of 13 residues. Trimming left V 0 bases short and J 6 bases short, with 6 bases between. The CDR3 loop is CATSRDRGNEQFF. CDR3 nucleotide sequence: TGTGCCACCAGCAGAGATCGGGGCAATGAGCAGTTCTTC.

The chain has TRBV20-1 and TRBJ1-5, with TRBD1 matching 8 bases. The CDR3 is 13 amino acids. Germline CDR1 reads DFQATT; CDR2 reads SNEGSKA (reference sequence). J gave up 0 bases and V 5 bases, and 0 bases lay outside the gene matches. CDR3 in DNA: TGCAGTGCTGGGACAGGTAGCAATCAGCCCCAGCATTTT. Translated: CSAGTGSNQPQHF.

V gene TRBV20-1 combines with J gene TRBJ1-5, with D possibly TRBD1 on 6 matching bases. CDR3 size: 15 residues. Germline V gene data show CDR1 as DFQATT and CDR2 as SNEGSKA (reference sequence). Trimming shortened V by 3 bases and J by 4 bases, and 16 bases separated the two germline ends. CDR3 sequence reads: CSASSLGRGNQPQHF. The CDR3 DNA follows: TGCAGTGCTAGTTCGCTGGGCAGGGGTAATCAGCCCCAGCATTTT.